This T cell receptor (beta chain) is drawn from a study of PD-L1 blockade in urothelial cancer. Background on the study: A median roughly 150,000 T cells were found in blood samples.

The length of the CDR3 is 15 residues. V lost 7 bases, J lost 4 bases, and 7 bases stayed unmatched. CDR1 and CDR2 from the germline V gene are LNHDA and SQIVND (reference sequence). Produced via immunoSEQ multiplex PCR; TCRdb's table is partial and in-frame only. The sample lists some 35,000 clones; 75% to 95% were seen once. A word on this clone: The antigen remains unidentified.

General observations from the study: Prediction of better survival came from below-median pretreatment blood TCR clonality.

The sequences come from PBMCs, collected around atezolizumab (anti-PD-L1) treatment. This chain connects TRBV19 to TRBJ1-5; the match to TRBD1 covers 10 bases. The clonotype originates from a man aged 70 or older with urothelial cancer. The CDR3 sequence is CASIDGGQGNQPQHF. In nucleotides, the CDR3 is TGTGCCAGTATTGATGGGGGACAGGGGAATCAGCCCCAGCATTTT.